Below, 4 T cell receptor beta chains from the same sample are listed, as sequenced in a study of Graves' ophthalmopathy and Graves' hyperthyroidism. The authors amplified TCR beta CDR3 regions from RNA transcripts. After a first-round RT-PCR with HTBI primers, a second-round multiplex PCR was run. MiXCR was run by TCRdb on the multiplex PCR reads, yielding one entry per CDR3 protein. The data show about 620,000 distinct CDR3 sequences, approximately 21% seen once. The source material was peripheral blood. These receptors originate from a woman aged 18-35 years with stable Graves' hyperthyroidism. Some clones in this sample may be carry-over from other donors' samples.

This clonotype has ten or more counts. This may stem from a read error, because a much larger clone lies one nucleotide away. The CDR3 carries no conserved terminal phenylalanine or tryptophan, so it likely arises from a read error. V usage is TRBV6-1 and J usage is TRBJ2-5; maybe TRBD2 (6 bases). The CDR3 totals 14 residues. Germline V gives CDR1 MNHNS, CDR2 SASEGT. V was shortened by 1 base and J by 6 bases, with 12 bases between the two germline ends. This CDR3 reads CASSEDTGVKTQYL. For the CDR3, the DNA is TGTGCCAGCAGTGAAGATACGGGAGTAAAGACCCAGTACCTC.

This clonotype was picked up many times. The chain joins TRBV6-1 to TRBJ2-7; 10 bases are a match to TRBD1. This CDR3 region has 14 residues. With 6 bases clipped from V and 5 bases from J, the junction kept 7 bases outside the gene matches. Germline V gives CDR1 MNHNS, CDR2 SASEGT. Written as DNA, the CDR3 is TGTGCCAGCAGCCCCGGGACAGGGGCGGACGAGCAGTACTTC. Translation gives CASSPGTGADEQYF.

This clonotype was observed a few times. V gene TRBV9 combines with J gene TRBJ1-1; possibly TRBD1 for D (5 bases). The germline gives CDR1 SGDLS, CDR2 YYNGEE. The CDR3 covers 15 residues. The ends were cut back, 4 bases at V and 1 base at J, with 14 bases in the middle. The CDR3 DNA reads TGTGCCAGCAGCCCCTTCGGCAGGGCGAACACTGAAGCTTTCTTT. Amino acid sequence: CASSPFGRANTEAFF.

This clonotype was picked up a small number of times. The gene calls are TRBV30 and TRBJ1-1; 8 bases agree with TRBD1. Trimming removed 5 bases from V and 11 bases from J; junction bases left unmatched: 10. CDR1 and CDR2 (germline): GTSNPN, SVGIG (reference sequence). The CDR3 has 12 amino acids. This CDR3 is CAWEGSRQGAFF. The CDR3 bases are TGTGCCTGGGAAGGATCGAGACAGGGGGCTTTCTTT.